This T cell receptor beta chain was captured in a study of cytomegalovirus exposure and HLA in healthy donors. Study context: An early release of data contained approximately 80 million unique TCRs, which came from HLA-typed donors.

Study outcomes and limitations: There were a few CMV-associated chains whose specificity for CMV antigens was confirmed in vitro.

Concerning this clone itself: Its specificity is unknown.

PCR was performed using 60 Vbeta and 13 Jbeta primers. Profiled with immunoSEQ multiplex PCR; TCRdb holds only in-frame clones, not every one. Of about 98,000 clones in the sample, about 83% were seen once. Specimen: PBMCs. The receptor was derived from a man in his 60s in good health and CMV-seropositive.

In DNA, the CDR3 is TGTGCCAGCAGCTTGAGGCCGGGACAGGGCGCCCGGCCTTACTTC. This gives the protein CASSLRPGQGARPYF. The chain combines TRBV5-6 with TRBJ2-7; 9 bases agree with TRBD1. CDR1 and CDR2 from the germline V gene are SGHDT and YYEEEE. The CDR3 consists of 15 residues. With 1 base clipped from V and 13 bases from J, the junction kept 15 bases outside the gene matches.